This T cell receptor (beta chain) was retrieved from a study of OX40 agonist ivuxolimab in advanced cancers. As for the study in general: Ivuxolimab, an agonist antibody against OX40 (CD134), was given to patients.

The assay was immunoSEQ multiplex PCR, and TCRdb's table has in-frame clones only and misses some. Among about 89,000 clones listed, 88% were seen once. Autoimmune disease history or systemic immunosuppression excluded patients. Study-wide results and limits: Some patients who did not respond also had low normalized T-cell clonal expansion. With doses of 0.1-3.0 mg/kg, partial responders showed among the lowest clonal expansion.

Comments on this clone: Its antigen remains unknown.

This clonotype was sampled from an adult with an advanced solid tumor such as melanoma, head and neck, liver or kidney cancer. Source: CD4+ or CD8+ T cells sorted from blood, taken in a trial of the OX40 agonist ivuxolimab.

In nucleotides, the CDR3 is TGTGCCTGGAGAGGGGGGCCCTACGAGCAGTACTTC. Translation gives CAWRGGPYEQYF. This sequence joins TRBV30 and TRBJ2-7; either TRBD1 or TRBD2 may fit D (6 bases each). The V end was cut by 3 bases, the J end by 2 bases, with 8 bases between. The V gene's germline CDR1 is GTSNPN and CDR2 SVGIG (reference sequence). The length of the CDR3 is 12 residues.